This T cell receptor (beta chain) is drawn from a study of T-cell reconstitution after alpha-beta-depleted transplantation in children. There are 15 residues in the CDR3. With 7 bases removed from V and 7 bases from J, the gap between germline ends came to 17 bases. Germline CDR1 MDHEN, CDR2 SYDVKM. Unique molecular identifiers were incorporated when the TCRbeta library was constructed. Via MiXCR, TCRdb re-called the PCR reads, giving one row per CDR3 protein. The sample carries roughly 500,000 distinct CDR3 sequences, approximately 32% recorded once. The source was PBMCs from the stem cell graft donor, collected from the stem cell graft. The gene calls are TRBV28 and TRBJ1-6, with D possibly being TRBD1 (6 bases). The sequence was obtained from a human donor who donated a stem cell graft to a child with aplastic anemia. CDR3 nucleotide sequence: TGTGCCAGCAAAAAGGGGGGGACGGGGAATTCACCCCTCCACTTT. This translates into CASKKGGTGNSPLHF.